This TCR beta chain was recovered during a study of CD8+ T cells in alopecia areata. In germline, CDR1 is SGHNT, CDR2 YYREEE (reference sequence). The junction had 6 bases not matched to a gene; V was cut back by 4 bases and J by 1 base. This CDR3 region has 16 residues. It was from alopecia areata patients that lesional scalp punch biopsies and peripheral blood were collected. cDNA prepared by RNA extraction and subsequent reverse transcription served as the template for sequencing. Assay used: immunoSEQ multiplex PCR; TCRdb lists only in-frame clones, some missing. The table includes roughly 140,000 clones, 51% detected once.

Sequences were derived from CD4+ T cells sorted from blood, sampled at week 0. The sequence came from a human donor with alopecia areata. The gene calls are TRBV5-4 and TRBJ2-3; TRBD2 aligns across 10 bases. CDR3 sequence: CASSRQAGGGTDTQYF. CDR3 coding DNA: TGTGCCAGCAGCCGTCAAGCGGGAGGGGGCACAGATACGCAGTATTTT.